Below, 15 T cell receptor beta chains from the same sample are listed, as sequenced in a study of cytomegalovirus exposure and HLA in healthy donors (dated 2017 in TCRdb). The protocol used for the library was the immunoSEQ multiplex PCR assay. For the multiplex PCR, a mixture combining 60 forward primers for TCR Vbeta segments and 13 reverse primers for TCR Jbeta segments was used. TCRdb retrieved this table from immuneACCESS and kept in-frame rearrangements only. Not all clones are present; in checked studies, unresolved V genes account for under half, and no reason is known for the remainder. This sample comprises some 180,000 clones, roughly 80% of them detected only once. Roughly 1.4% of the sample is in the top ten clones. Source material: PBMCs. These receptor sequences come from a girl aged 5 to 17 in good health and CMV-seropositive.

V gene TRBV27 combines with J gene TRBJ2-5; weak D call: TRBD1 (7 bases). There are 14 residues in the CDR3. CDR1 is MNHEY and CDR2 is SMNVEV in the germline V gene (reference sequence). V gave up 9 bases and J gave up 2 bases, with 16 bases separating them. The CDR3 nucleotides are TGTGCCAGTGGCGGGACAGCTCTTCAAGAGACCCAGTACTTC. It is translated as CASGGTALQETQYF.

The sample holds a few counts of this clone. This CDR3 is also generated by other DNA sequences in the sample. V and J are TRBV27 and TRBJ1-1; TRBD1 might be the D (5 bases). The CDR3 extends over 14 amino acids. V lost 6 bases to trimming and J lost 3 bases, with 14 bases between them. Germline V gene data show CDR1 as MNHEY and CDR2 as SMNVEV (reference sequence). CDR3 bases: TGTGCCAGCAGCTTCACCAGGGAATACACTGAAGCTTTCTTT. Encoded protein: CASSFTREYTEAFF.

In DNA, the CDR3 is TGCAGCGTTGAGTTGCGGGACTACGAGCAGTACTTC. Translated, it gives CSVELRDYEQYF. The chain recombines TRBV29-1 with TRBJ2-7; a possible D gene is TRBD2 (6 bases). The V end lost 3 bases, the J end lost 3 bases, and 9 bases lay between the germline ends. The CDR3 consists of 12 residues. The germline gives CDR1 SQVTM, CDR2 ANQGSEA.

The rearrangement joins TRBV7-9 to TRBJ2-3, with 9 bases identical to TRBD1. Trimming at V came to 6 bases and at J to 4 bases, leaving 8 bases not matched to a gene. The CDR3 runs 15 residues. In germline, CDR1 is SEHNR, CDR2 FQNEAQ (reference sequence). In nucleotides, the CDR3 is TGTGCCAGCAGGAGACTTGGGACAGGGTCAGATACGCAGTATTTT. Translation gives CASRRLGTGSDTQYF.

This clone appeared a single time. This chain joins TRBV5-4 and TRBJ2-2, with TRBD2 identical over 13 bases. Losses at the gene ends were 4 bases for V and 4 bases for J; bases not matched to a gene: 10. This CDR3 contains 18 residues. CDR1 is SGHNT, CDR2 YYREEE, per germline (reference sequence). The CDR3 bases are TGTGCCAGCAGCGCTACTAGCGGGAGGGCCCGAATCACCGGGGAGCTGTTTTTT. The encoded protein is CASSATSGRARITGELFF.

V and J are TRBV7-9 and TRBJ2-2; 8 bases align to TRBD1. This CDR3 contains 17 residues. With V trimmed by 2 bases and J by 2 bases, 7 bases remained unmatched. CDR1 and CDR2 from the germline V gene are SEHNR and FQNEAQ (reference sequence). DNA for the CDR3: TGTGCCAGCAGCTTAACCCGGACAGGGTATAACACCGGGGAGCTGTTTTTT. Translated, it gives CASSLTRTGYNTGELFF. Filled out from reference TRBV7-9 and TRBJ2-2, the complete variable domain reads DTGVSQNPRHKITKRGQNVTFRCDPISEHNRLYWYRQTLGQGPEFLTYFQNEAQLEKSRLLSDRFSAERPKGSFSTLEIQRTEQGDSAMYLCASSLTRTGYNTGELFFGEGSRLTVL.

The chain has TRBV7-6 and TRBJ2-7; 8 positions match TRBD2. Germline CDR1 and CDR2: SGHVS and FNYEAQ. This CDR3 is 16 amino acids long. V lost 5 bases, J lost 1 base, and 10 bases stayed unmatched. The DNA for the CDR3 is TGTGCCAGCAGCCGAGGACTAGCTCAACGATCCTACGAGCAGTACTTC. Protein product: CASSRGLAQRSYEQYF.

This chain links TRBV28 with TRBJ2-7; D is uncertain. The germline CDR1 and CDR2 sequences are MDHEN and SYDVKM. This CDR3 contains 12 residues. Trimming shortened V by 2 bases and J by 3 bases, and 5 bases separated the two germline ends. The CDR3 loop is CASSLKHYEQYF. CDR3 in DNA: TGTGCCAGCAGTTTAAAACACTACGAGCAGTACTTC.

This clone was observed a single time. The chain couples TRBV7-8 to TRBJ2-7; TRBD2 matches 7 bases. The CDR3 loop spans 15 amino acids. After removal of 1 base from V and 3 bases from J, the junction contained 6 bases not matched to a gene. Germline lookup yields CDR1 SGHVS and CDR2 FQNEAQ. CDR3 DNA: TGTGCCAGCAGCTTAGAAGCGGGGCCATACTACGAGCAGTACTTC. As protein: CASSLEAGPYYEQYF. The full variable domain, its missing parts supplied by reference TRBV7-8 and TRBJ2-7, is GAGVSQSPRYKVAKRGQDVALRCDPISGHVSLFWYQQALGQGPEFLTYFQNEAQLDKSGLPSDRFFAERPEGSVSTLKIQRTQQEDSAVYLCASSLEAGPYYEQYFGPGTRLTVT.

The chain combines TRBV6-1 with TRBJ1-1; D uncertain. CDR1 is MNHNS, CDR2 SASEGT, per germline. Trimming left V 6 bases short and J 1 base short, with 9 bases between. CDR3 length: 13 amino acids. CDR3 loop: CASRASGNTEAFF. CDR3 nucleotides: TGTGCCAGCAGGGCATCAGGGAACACTGAAGCTTTCTTT.

J is TRBJ2-7 and V is TRBV2; D might be TRBD2 (5 bases). The CDR3 consists of 14 residues. The germline V gene encodes CDR1 SNHLY and CDR2 FYNNEI. CDR3 bases: TGTGTTTCGCGGGTGGCTAGTCGGGCCGACGAGCAGTACTTC. Its translation: CVSRVASRADEQYF.

J is TRBJ2-1 and V is TRBV27, with 7 bases matching TRBD2. Trimming cost V 5 bases and J 4 bases; bases outside gene matches: 8. The V gene's germline CDR1 is MNHEY and CDR2 SMNVEV (reference sequence). This CDR3 has 15 residues. In DNA form, the CDR3 reads TGTGCCAGCAGTCCTACTGTCGGGAGGTACAATGAGCAGTTCTTC. Translated: CASSPTVGRYNEQFF.

The CDR3 here is CASTPRGSDQPQHF. The CDR3, as DNA: TGTGCCAGCACCCCACGGGGGTCCGATCAGCCCCAGCATTTT. The chain joins TRBV6-1 to TRBJ1-5, with a possible D match to TRBD1 (5 bases). The CDR3 consists of 14 residues. Looked up from germline, CDR1 is MNHNS and CDR2 is SASEGT. V was pared by 7 bases and J by 5 bases, with 15 bases between.

The gene calls are TRBV5-6 and TRBJ2-7; 8 nucleotides agree with TRBD1. The CDR3 runs to 16 residues. Germline trimming cut 0 bases from V and 4 bases from J; bases unmatched to any gene: 9. Germline V lookup: CDR1 SGHDT, CDR2 YYEEEE. This CDR3 reads CASSLGTGIPRYEQYF. In DNA form, the CDR3 reads TGTGCCAGCAGCTTGGGGACAGGGATTCCCCGGTACGAGCAGTACTTC.

The chain carries TRBV6-1 and TRBJ1-3; 8 positions match TRBD1. Unmatched junction bases numbered 15, after V lost 4 bases and J lost 7 bases. The CDR3 sequence is 17 residues long. CDR1 is MNHNS and CDR2 is SASEGT in the germline V gene. The CDR3 protein is CASSGLDRGVSRNTIYF. CDR3 DNA sequence: TGTGCCAGCAGTGGACTCGACAGGGGCGTTTCACGGAACACCATATATTTT.